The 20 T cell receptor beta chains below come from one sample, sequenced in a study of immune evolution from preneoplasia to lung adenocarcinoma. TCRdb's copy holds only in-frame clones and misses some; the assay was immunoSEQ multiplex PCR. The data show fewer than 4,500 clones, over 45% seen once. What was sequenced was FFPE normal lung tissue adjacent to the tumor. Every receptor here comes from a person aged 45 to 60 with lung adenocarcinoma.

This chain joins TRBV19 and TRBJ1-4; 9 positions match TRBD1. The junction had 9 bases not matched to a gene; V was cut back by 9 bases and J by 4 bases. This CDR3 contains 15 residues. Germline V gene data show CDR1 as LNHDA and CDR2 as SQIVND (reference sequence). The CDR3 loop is CASLGTGLGNEKLFF. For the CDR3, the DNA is TGTGCCAGCCTAGGGACAGGGCTGGGTAATGAAAAACTGTTTTTT. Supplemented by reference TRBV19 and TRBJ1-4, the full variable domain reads DGGITQSPKYLFRKEGQNVTLSCEQNLNHDAMYWYRQDPGQGLRLIYYSQIVNDFQKGDIAEGYSVSREKKESFPLTVTSAQKNPTAFYLCASLGTGLGNEKLFFGSGTQLSVL.

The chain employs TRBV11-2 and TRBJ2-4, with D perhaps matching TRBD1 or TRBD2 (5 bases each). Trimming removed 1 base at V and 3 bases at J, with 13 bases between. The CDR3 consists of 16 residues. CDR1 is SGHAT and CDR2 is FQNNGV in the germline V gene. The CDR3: CASSLAGRGGKNIQYF. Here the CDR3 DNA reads TGTGCCAGCAGCTTAGCGGGGCGCGGAGGCAAAAACATTCAGTACTTC.

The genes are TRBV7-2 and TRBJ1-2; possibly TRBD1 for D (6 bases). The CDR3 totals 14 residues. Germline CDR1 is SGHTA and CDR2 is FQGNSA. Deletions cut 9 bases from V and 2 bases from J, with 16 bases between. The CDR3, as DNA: TGTGCCAGTGCTATTAGGGACAAAAACTATGGCTACACCTTC. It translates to CASAIRDKNYGYTF.

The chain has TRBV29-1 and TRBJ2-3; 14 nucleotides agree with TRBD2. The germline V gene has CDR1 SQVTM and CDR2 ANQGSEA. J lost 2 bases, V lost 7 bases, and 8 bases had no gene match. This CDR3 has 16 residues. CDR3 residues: CSARRGLAGDTDTQYF. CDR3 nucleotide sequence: TGCAGCGCCCGAAGGGGACTAGCGGGGGACACAGATACGCAGTATTTT.

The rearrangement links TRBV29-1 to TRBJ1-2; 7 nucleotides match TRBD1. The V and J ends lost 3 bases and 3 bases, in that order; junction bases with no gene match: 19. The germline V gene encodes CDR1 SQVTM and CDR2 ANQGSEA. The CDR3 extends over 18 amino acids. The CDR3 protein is CSVENQGGADRRDYGYTF. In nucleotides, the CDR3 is TGCAGCGTTGAGAACCAAGGGGGCGCAGATCGTAGGGACTATGGCTACACCTTC. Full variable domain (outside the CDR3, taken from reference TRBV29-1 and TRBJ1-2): SAVISQKPSRDICQRGTSLTIQCQVDSQVTMMFWYRQQPGQSLTLIATANQGSEATYESGFVIDKFPISRPNLTFSTLTVSNMSPEDSSIYLCSVENQGGADRRDYGYTFGSGTRLTVV.

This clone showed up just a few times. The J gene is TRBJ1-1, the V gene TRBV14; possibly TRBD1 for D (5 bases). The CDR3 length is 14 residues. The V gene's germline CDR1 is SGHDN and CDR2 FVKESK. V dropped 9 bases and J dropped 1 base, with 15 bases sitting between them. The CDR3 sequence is CASSGPTGNTEAFF. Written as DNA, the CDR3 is TGTGCCAGTTCCGGACCCACAGGGAACACTGAAGCTTTCTTT.

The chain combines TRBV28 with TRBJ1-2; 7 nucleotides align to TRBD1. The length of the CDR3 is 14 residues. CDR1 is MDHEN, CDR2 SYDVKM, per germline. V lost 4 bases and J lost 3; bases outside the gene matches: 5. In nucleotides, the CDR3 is TGTGCCAGCAGTTACAGGGGAGAAGACTATGGCTACACCTTC. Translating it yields CASSYRGEDYGYTF.

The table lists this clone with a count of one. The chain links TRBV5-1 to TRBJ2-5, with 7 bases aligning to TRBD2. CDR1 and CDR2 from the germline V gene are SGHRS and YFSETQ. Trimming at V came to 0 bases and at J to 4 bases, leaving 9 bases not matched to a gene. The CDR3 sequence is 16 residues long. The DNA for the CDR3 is TGCGCCAGCAGCTTGGGTCGTTCGGGGGGATTAGAGACCCAGTACTTC. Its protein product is CASSLGRSGGLETQYF.

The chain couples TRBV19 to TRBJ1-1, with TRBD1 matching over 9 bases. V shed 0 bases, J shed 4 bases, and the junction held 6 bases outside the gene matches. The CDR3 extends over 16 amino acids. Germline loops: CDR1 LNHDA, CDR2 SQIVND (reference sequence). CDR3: CASSIDHGQGLTEAFF. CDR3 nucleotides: TGTGCCAGTAGTATAGATCACGGACAGGGGCTCACTGAAGCTTTCTTT.

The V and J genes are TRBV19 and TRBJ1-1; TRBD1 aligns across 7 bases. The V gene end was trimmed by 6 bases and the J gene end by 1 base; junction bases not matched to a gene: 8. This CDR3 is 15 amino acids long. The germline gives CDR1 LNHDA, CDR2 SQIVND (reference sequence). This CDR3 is CASRKSGQQNTEAFF. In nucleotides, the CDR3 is TGTGCCAGTAGAAAGTCGGGACAGCAGAACACTGAAGCTTTCTTT.

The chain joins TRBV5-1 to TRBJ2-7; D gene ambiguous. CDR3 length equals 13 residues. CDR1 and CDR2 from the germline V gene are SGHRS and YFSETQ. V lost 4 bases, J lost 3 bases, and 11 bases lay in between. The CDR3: CASSEARIYEQYF. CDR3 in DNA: TGCGCCAGCAGCGAAGCTAGGATCTACGAGCAGTACTTC.

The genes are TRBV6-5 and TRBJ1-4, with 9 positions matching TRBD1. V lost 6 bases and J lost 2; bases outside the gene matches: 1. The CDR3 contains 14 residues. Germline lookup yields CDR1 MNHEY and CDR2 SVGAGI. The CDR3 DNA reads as TGTGCCAGCAGAACAGGGGGCACTAATGAAAAACTGTTTTTT. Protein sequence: CASRTGGTNEKLFF.

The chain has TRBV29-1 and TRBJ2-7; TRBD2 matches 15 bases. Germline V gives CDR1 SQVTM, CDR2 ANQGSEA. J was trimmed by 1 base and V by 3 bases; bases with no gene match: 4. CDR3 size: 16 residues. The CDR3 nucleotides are TGCAGCGTTGAGGGACTAGCGGGAGGTAGGTCCTACGAGCAGTACTTC. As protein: CSVEGLAGGRSYEQYF.

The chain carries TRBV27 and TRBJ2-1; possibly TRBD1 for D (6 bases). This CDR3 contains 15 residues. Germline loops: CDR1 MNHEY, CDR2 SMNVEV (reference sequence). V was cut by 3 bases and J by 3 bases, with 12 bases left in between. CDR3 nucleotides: TGTGCCAGCAGTTTGTTGACAGGAGTCTACAATGAGCAGTTCTTC. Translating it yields CASSLLTGVYNEQFF.

The CDR3 region is CASLNPGTGNTIYF. The DNA for the CDR3 is TGTGCCAGTTTAAATCCAGGGACTGGAAACACCATATATTTT. The chain is built from TRBV2 and TRBJ1-3, with D perhaps TRBD1 (5 bases). There are 14 residues in the CDR3. Per germline, CDR1 SNHLY and CDR2 FYNNEI. The V end was cut by 9 bases, the J end by 2 bases, with 14 bases between.

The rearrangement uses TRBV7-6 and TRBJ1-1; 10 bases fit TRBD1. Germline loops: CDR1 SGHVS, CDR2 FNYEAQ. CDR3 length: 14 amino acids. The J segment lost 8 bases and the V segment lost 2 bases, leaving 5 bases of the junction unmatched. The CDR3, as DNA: TGTGCCAGCAGCTTAATATGGGGACAGGGGGAAGCTTTCTTT. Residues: CASSLIWGQGEAFF.

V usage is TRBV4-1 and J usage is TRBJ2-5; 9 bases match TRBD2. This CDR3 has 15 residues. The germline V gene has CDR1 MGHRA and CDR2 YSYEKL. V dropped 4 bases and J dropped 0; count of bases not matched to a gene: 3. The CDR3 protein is CASSRLADYQETQYF. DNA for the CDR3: TGCGCCAGCAGCCGACTAGCGGATTACCAAGAGACCCAGTACTTC.

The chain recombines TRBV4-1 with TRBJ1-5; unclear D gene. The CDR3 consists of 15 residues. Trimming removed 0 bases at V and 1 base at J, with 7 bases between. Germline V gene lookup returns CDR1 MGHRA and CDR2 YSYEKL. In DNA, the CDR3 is TGCGCCAGCAGCCAAGATGTAGGCAGCAATCAGCCCCAGCATTTT. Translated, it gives CASSQDVGSNQPQHF.

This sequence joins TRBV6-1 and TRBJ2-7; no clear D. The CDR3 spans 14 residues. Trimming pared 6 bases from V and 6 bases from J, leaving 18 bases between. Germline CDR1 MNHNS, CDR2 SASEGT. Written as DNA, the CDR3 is TGTGCCAGCAGAAATTTCTCCCCCCGGAGCGAGCAGTACTTC. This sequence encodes CASRNFSPRSEQYF.

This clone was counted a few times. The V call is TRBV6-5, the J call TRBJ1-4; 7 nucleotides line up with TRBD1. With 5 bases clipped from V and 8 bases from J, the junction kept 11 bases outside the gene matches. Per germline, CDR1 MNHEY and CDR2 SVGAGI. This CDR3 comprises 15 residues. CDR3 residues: CASSRVRQGLEKLFF. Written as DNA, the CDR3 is TGTGCCAGCAGTAGAGTCCGACAGGGCCTGGAAAAACTGTTTTTT.